This TCR beta chain was retrieved from a study of robustness of blood B and T cell sequencing (dated by TCRdb to the late 2010s). Background for the entire study: The goal of the study was to find out how much peripheral blood is required to reliably describe the TCRbeta and IgG repertoires of an individual. As technical replicates, two replicate TCRbeta cDNA libraries were made from one shared RNA pool taken from a single 10 ml draw. TCRbeta and IgG repertoires were quantified in each of the approximately 10 independently drawn blood samples.

Points the paper makes about the study in general: Immediate fractionation was required for EDTA tubes, so the use of EDTA tubes in multi-site collections was limited. Overlap of rare TCRbeta clonotypes did not improve with pooling tubes, implying much larger blood volumes would be needed to capture them. The 1,000 most abundant TCRbeta clonotypes from the pooled draws were found in every single 10 ml sample. Of the top 10,000 TCRbeta clonotypes in one technical replicate library, more than 90% were also found in the other technical replicate library. Evidence of cross-contamination, likely from batch processing, showed up in one pair of TCRbeta libraries, so the UMI-sequence pairs shared by that pair of libraries were removed. When 3 or 4 tubes (roughly 28-40 ml blood) were combined, saturation was approached in coverage of the top 10,000 TCRbeta clonotypes. The TCRbeta rarefaction curves did not fully level off, which suggests either under-sequencing or many low-abundance clonotypes.

TCRbeta repertoires were measured from mRNA instead of genomic DNA, an approach that captures expressed receptors. Without any cell sorting, leukocytes from the buffy coat were collected into Trizol, and RNA was extracted using the Direct-zol RNA MiniPrep Plus kit. EDTA blood tubes were spun right away at 4 degrees C to separate plasma, buffy coat and red blood cells. On this clonotype: The clone's antigen remains unknown. The sample holds no much larger clone one base away, and base qualities are not on file.

Receptor amplification or capture employed PCR. These reads were obtained on an Illumina MiSeq. SMARTScribe reverse transcriptase and a 5' template-switch oligo, by which a universal priming site was added, were used for cDNA synthesis. Each cDNA molecule was tagged by a 12-nucleotide random unique molecular identifier (UMI) carried on the template-switch oligo. Chain-specific reverse primers targeted TCRbeta transcripts during reverse transcription. Uracil DNA glycosylase treatment removed residual template-switch adapters, and cDNA was purified with a Qiagen MinElute kit. The first PCR ran for about 20 cycles with KAPA HiFi HotStart ReadyMix and step-out primers, divided among four 50 microliter reactions. Before further amplification, first-round PCR products were gel-purified. Illumina Nextera adapters were added in a second approximately 8-cycle PCR, after which libraries were purified and pooled. A 50-nucleotide 5' read captured the UMI barcode for each TCRbeta molecule. Per the original workflow: Reads were grouped by UMI into consensus reads using the MIGEC toolkit. Final reads were produced by merging forward and reverse consensus reads with PEAR. A custom decontamination script removed identical UMI-sequence pairs shared across libraries, treating them as cross-sample contamination. MIGMAP, a wrapper around IgBLAST, was used to carry out V(D)J assignment and CDR3 extraction. A TCR clonotype was defined by an identical V gene, J gene and CDR3 amino acid sequence; no sequencing was done for CDR1 and CDR2. The public reads were reanalyzed by TCRdb: fastp trimming at Q25, MiXCR alignment, in-frame beta chains only. Identical CDR3 proteins give one entry, which carries the most common genes and DNA. These V and J calls originate from TCRdb's pipeline instead of the authors' own analysis. Within this sample are under 2,000 distinct CDR3 sequences, with 49% of them counted one time only. Roughly 39% of the sample is held by the ten biggest clonotypes.

The CDR3 numbers 16 residues from cysteine through phenylalanine. This entry keeps only the CDR3 DNA: 48 bases, framed from base 1. For CDR1 and CDR2, the germline V gene lists SGHRS and YFSETQ. Trimming removed 1 base from V and 4 bases from J; the gene matches leave 8 bases unexplained. This TCR was recovered from a human donor in good health. Sequenced material: peripheral blood. The rearrangement joined TRBV5-1 to TRBJ2-1; the junction holds 7 bases that match TRBD2. The CDR3 loop reads CASSLIVGLNYNEQFF. Read as DNA, the sequence is TGCGCCAGCAGCTTGATAGTGGGACTAAATTACAATGAGCAGTTCTTC. The reference TRBV5-1 and TRBJ2-1 proteins fill in what lies around the CDR3, so the full variable domain reads KAGVTQTPRYLIKTRGQQVTLSCSPISGHRSVSWYQQTPGQGLQFLFEYFSETQRNKGNFPGRFSGRQFSNSRSEMNVSTLELGDSALYLCASSLIVGLNYNEQFFGPGTRLTVL.